A single sample is the source of the 2 T cell receptor beta chains below, sequenced in a study of cytomegalovirus exposure and HLA in healthy donors. Vbeta (60) and Jbeta (13) primers were used in the PCR. TCRdb's copy holds only in-frame clones and misses some; the assay was immunoSEQ multiplex PCR. The table records about 160,000 clones, under 80% of them present only once. The specimen sequenced was PBMCs. The source is a man in his forties in good health and CMV-seronegative.

V is TRBV12-5 and J is TRBJ2-1; TRBD1 matches 7 bases. V lost 6 bases and J lost 3; bases outside the gene matches: 2. The CDR3 sequence is 13 residues long. Germline assignment: CDR1 LGHNT and CDR2 FRNRAP. CDR3: CASGGQVYNEQFF. CDR3 coding DNA: TGTGCTAGTGGCGGACAGGTCTACAATGAGCAGTTCTTC.

The chain has TRBV7-9 and TRBJ2-1; the D is unclear. V was trimmed by 1 base and J by 6 bases, leaving 7 bases between them. The CDR3 length is 13 residues. From germline, CDR1 is SEHNR and CDR2 FQNEAQ (reference sequence). The CDR3 reads CASSLVVRNEQFF. CDR3 bases: TGTGCCAGCAGCTTAGTAGTTCGCAATGAGCAGTTCTTC.